These 21 T cell receptor beta chains came from one sample sequenced in a study of beta chain features in type 1 diabetes. Expressed TCRB transcripts were sequenced because the isolated RNA had all been reverse transcribed beforehand. Produced via immunoSEQ multiplex PCR; TCRdb's table is partial and in-frame only. The table lists about 140,000 clones, less than 9% of them singletons. What was sequenced was central memory CD4+ T cells from blood. The receptors were sampled from a woman aged 30 to 39 in good health.

This clone was picked up a small number of times. CDR3 protein: CATSREGTGTTQYF. CDR3 nucleotides: TGTGCCACCAGCAGAGAGGGGACTGGAACTACGCAGTATTTT. The V and J genes are TRBV15 and TRBJ2-3; D is possibly TRBD2 (6 bases). V lost 0 bases and J lost 8, with 12 bases in between. CDR1 is LNHNV, CDR2 YYDKDF, per germline (reference sequence). CDR3 size: 14 residues.

This clone was counted a few times. This chain joins TRBV4-1 and TRBJ1-5; TRBD1 matches at 10 bases. Trimming removed 2 bases from V and 6 bases from J; junction bases left unmatched: 4. In germline, CDR1 is MGHRA, CDR2 YSYEKL. The CDR3 loop spans 15 amino acids. This CDR3 is CASSQTGQGTQPQHF. CDR3 sequence (DNA): TGCGCCAGCAGCCAAACGGGACAGGGGACTCAGCCCCAGCATTTT.

This rearrangement joins TRBV28 to TRBJ2-1, with 10 bases fitting TRBD2. Germline V lookup: CDR1 MDHEN, CDR2 SYDVKM. V shed 1 base and J 7 bases; nucleotides not matched to a gene: 4. The CDR3 spans 15 residues. The CDR3 region is CASSLSGLAVNEQFF. CDR3 nucleotides: TGTGCCAGCAGTTTATCAGGACTAGCGGTGAATGAGCAGTTCTTC.

This clone appeared a few times. The same CDR3 also results from other DNA sequences found in this sample. The chain links TRBV7-2 to TRBJ1-2; 8 bases map to TRBD1. V was clipped by 5 bases and J by 5 bases; unmatched bases: 4. This CDR3 spans 13 amino acids. From germline, CDR1 is SGHTA and CDR2 FQGNSA. The CDR3 loop reads CASSQQGVYGYTF. As DNA, the CDR3 is TGTGCCAGCAGCCAACAGGGGGTGTATGGCTACACCTTC.

This clone was counted a few times. The V gene is TRBV5-4, the J gene TRBJ2-1, with D perhaps TRBD2 (6 bases). The CDR3 consists of 14 residues. The germline V gene encodes CDR1 SGHNT and CDR2 YYREEE (reference sequence). Trimming left V 1 base short and J 6 bases short, with 11 bases between. The CDR3 here is CASSLSAGFNEQFF. The DNA of the CDR3 is TGTGCCAGCAGCTTGTCCGCGGGATTCAATGAGCAGTTCTTC. Drawing the rest from reference TRBV5-4 and TRBJ2-1, the complete variable domain is ETGVTQSPTHLIKTRGQQVTLRCSSQSGHNTVSWYQQALGQGPQFIFQYYREEENGRGNFPPRFSGLQFPNYSSELNVNALELDDSALYLCASSLSAGFNEQFFGPGTRLTVL.

The chain recombines TRBV5-1 with TRBJ2-7; 9 bases are a match to TRBD2. Germline CDR1 is SGHRS and CDR2 is YFSETQ. The CDR3 spans 16 residues. V trimming: 5 bases; J trimming: 2 bases; junction bases outside the gene matches: 11. CDR3 coding DNA: TGCGCCAGCAGATCCGACCCTGCGGGAGGGACCTACGAGCAGTACTTC. The encoded protein is CASRSDPAGGTYEQYF.

This clone was found a few times. This chain links TRBV13 with TRBJ2-3; 13 bases are a match to TRBD2. Germline loops: CDR1 PRHDT, CDR2 FYEKMQ (reference sequence). V shed 4 bases and J 7 bases; nucleotides not matched to a gene: 14. This CDR3 spans 18 amino acids. This chain's CDR3 is CASSSPLPTSGRTNTQYF. CDR3 nucleotides: TGTGCCAGCAGCTCGCCACTCCCGACTAGCGGGAGGACGAATACGCAGTATTTT. The whole variable domain, filled in from reference TRBV13 and TRBJ2-3, reads AAGVIQSPRHLIKEKRETATLKCYPIPRHDTVYWYQQGPGQDPQFLISFYEKMQSDKGSIPDRFSAQQFSDYHSELNMSSLELGDSALYFCASSSPLPTSGRTNTQYFGPGTRLTVL.

The rearrangement joins TRBV5-6 to TRBJ2-3, with D maybe TRBD1 (6 bases). V lost 1 base and J lost 1, with 19 bases in between. There are 18 residues in the CDR3. In germline, CDR1 is SGHDT, CDR2 YYEEEE. The CDR3 nucleotides are TGTGCCAGCAGCTTGCGAATTCGACAGGACAAGGGCACAGATACGCAGTATTTT. Its protein product is CASSLRIRQDKGTDTQYF.

This clone has only a few counts. The rearrangement uses TRBV7-3 and TRBJ2-3, with TRBD2 matching 9 bases. V dropped 5 bases and J dropped 6; count of bases not matched to a gene: 15. Per the germline V gene, CDR1 is SGHTA and CDR2 is FQGTGA. The CDR3 totals 17 residues. In DNA, the CDR3 is TGTGCCAGCAGCCCCCGAGGGGGTAGCGGGAGTCGTGATACGCAGTATTTT. Its protein product is CASSPRGGSGSRDTQYF.

This clone came up many times. The chain links TRBV19 to TRBJ2-4; no clear D gene. Per germline, CDR1 LNHDA and CDR2 SQIVND (reference sequence). With 1 base removed from V and 8 bases from J, the gap between germline ends came to 9 bases. The CDR3 runs to 13 residues. Here the CDR3 DNA reads TGTGCCAGTAGTATAGGACGTGAGGACATTCAGTACTTC. Its protein product is CASSIGREDIQYF.

This clone was seen more than once but under ten times. The V and J genes are TRBV18 and TRBJ2-7; TRBD2 agrees at 10 bases. The CDR3 contains 17 residues. J gave up 7 bases and V 3 bases, and 15 bases lay outside the gene matches. Germline assignment: CDR1 KGHSH and CDR2 LQKENI. CDR3 nucleotides: TGTGCCAGCTCACCCCCAAACCCGGGACTAGCGCTGGGGGAGCAGTACTTC. As protein: CASSPPNPGLALGEQYF.

This clone was recorded many times. The CDR3 sequence: CASSRSGGDYNEQFF. The DNA for the CDR3 is TGTGCCAGTAGTCGTTCTGGCGGGGACTACAATGAGCAGTTCTTC. This chain joins TRBV19 and TRBJ2-1, with D possibly TRBD2 on 6 matching bases. This CDR3 is 15 amino acids long. Germline loops: CDR1 LNHDA, CDR2 SQIVND (reference sequence). V lost 5 bases, J lost 3 bases, and 14 bases lay in between. Based on the CDR3 plus reference TRBV19 and TRBJ2-1, the full variable domain is DGGITQSPKYLFRKEGQNVTLSCEQNLNHDAMYWYRQDPGQGLRLIYYSQIVNDFQKGDIAEGYSVSREKKESFPLTVTSAQKNPTAFYLCASSRSGGDYNEQFFGPGTRLTVL.

In this sample, this clone turned up a few times. The V and J genes are TRBV28 and TRBJ1-2; D remains unclear. The V end lost 5 bases, the J end lost 4 bases, and 14 bases lay between the germline ends. This CDR3 is built from 14 residues. In germline, CDR1 is MDHEN, CDR2 SYDVKM. The CDR3 coding sequence is TGTGCCAGCAGTATCGCCGGGAGCATCTATGGCTACACCTTC. Translating gives CASSIAGSIYGYTF.

The chain carries TRBV5-6 and TRBJ2-5; 11 bases are shared with TRBD1. This CDR3 is built from 15 residues. Germline values: CDR1 SGHDT, CDR2 YYEEEE. V lost 4 bases, J lost 4 bases, and 6 bases stayed unmatched. The CDR3, as DNA: TGTGCCAGCAGCATGAGGACAGGGGGCACAGAGACCCAGTACTTC. Translated, it gives CASSMRTGGTETQYF.

This clone was detected only a few times. The V gene is TRBV18, the J gene TRBJ2-7; 8 bases are a match to TRBD2. Germline assignment: CDR1 KGHSH and CDR2 LQKENI. The J segment lost 2 bases and the V segment lost 6 bases, leaving 12 bases of the junction unmatched. The CDR3 length is 16 residues. CDR3 DNA sequence: TGTGCCAGCTCTCCTGGGAGTAGCGGGACCACCTACGAGCAGTACTTC. Its protein is CASSPGSSGTTYEQYF.

This clone was seen more than once but under ten times. Germline and junction disagree at one end, which may indicate a read error. The chain couples TRBV4-2 to TRBJ1-2; perhaps TRBD1 as D (5 bases). CDR3 length equals 13 residues. Germline V gene lookup returns CDR1 LGHNA and CDR2 YNFKEQ. The CDR3 sequence is CASSKEEGRGYTF. For the CDR3, the DNA is TGTGCCAGCAGCAAAGAGGAGGGACGAGGCTACACCTTC.

This chain connects TRBV7-2 to TRBJ2-7, with 8 bases aligning to TRBD2. With V trimmed by 7 bases and J by 6 bases, 14 bases remained unmatched. Germline-derived CDR1 and CDR2 are SGHTA and FQGNSA. This CDR3 contains 15 residues. The CDR3 region has the DNA TGTGCCAGCATCCAAGTAGCGGGGAGTCCCAGCGAGCAGTACTTC. Amino acids: CASIQVAGSPSEQYF.

V is TRBV5-8 and J is TRBJ2-7, with 7 bases that match TRBD2. Germline V gene lookup returns CDR1 SGHTS and CDR2 YDEGEE. V lost 3 bases, J lost 3 bases, and 6 bases stayed unmatched. This CDR3 region has 14 residues. The CDR3 bases are TGTGCCAGCAGCTCGGGGGAGGGCCACTACGAGCAGTACTTC. Translating it yields CASSSGEGHYEQYF.

This clone was detected only a few times. The CDR3 DNA is TGTGCCATACCAAACAGGGACACCGGGGAGCTGTTTTTT. Protein product: CAIPNRDTGELFF. V is TRBV28 and J is TRBJ2-2, with D perhaps matching TRBD1 (6 bases). Trimming stripped 10 bases from V and 3 bases from J, with 12 bases between. Germline CDR1 and CDR2: MDHEN and SYDVKM. The CDR3 is 13 amino acids.

This clone came up a few times. V usage is TRBV6-6 and J usage is TRBJ1-1; possible D gene TRBD1, 6 bases. V gave up 4 bases and J gave up 11 bases, with 14 bases separating them. The CDR3 covers 12 residues. Per the germline V gene, CDR1 is MNHNY and CDR2 is SVGAGI (reference sequence). CDR3 coding DNA: TGTGCCAGCAGTTCCCCCGACAGGAGGGCTTTCTTT. It specifies CASSSPDRRAFF.

This clone was counted only a few times. The V and J genes are TRBV5-4 and TRBJ2-1, with D unresolved. Germline values: CDR1 SGHNT, CDR2 YYREEE (reference sequence). Deletions cut 1 base from V and 1 base from J, with 9 bases between. The CDR3 is 15 residues long. The CDR3 loop is CASSLYTSSYNEQFF. In nucleotides, the CDR3 is TGTGCCAGCAGCTTGTATACCAGTTCCTACAATGAGCAGTTCTTC.